The 29 T cell receptor beta chains below come from one sample, sequenced in a study of T cells in Graves' hyperthyroidism and ophthalmopathy. Amplification targeted TCR beta CDR3 regions from RNA transcripts. The HTBI primer set served for first-round RT-PCR of the TCR CDR3. TCRdb independently ran MiXCR on the multiplex PCR reads; one entry per CDR3 protein. The sample records about 420,000 distinct CDR3 sequences, around 14% being singletons. Material: blood. All receptors come from a woman between 18 and 29 years old with Graves' hyperthyroidism.

This clonotype was recorded a few times. The chain employs TRBV9 and TRBJ2-7, with D perhaps TRBD2 (6 bases). The V end lost 4 bases, the J end lost 3 bases, and 17 bases lay between the germline ends. Per germline, CDR1 SGDLS and CDR2 YYNGEE. The CDR3 runs 15 residues. CDR3 nucleotides: TGTGCCAGCAGCCCTCGGACTAACACCGACTACGAGCAGTACTTC. Its translation is CASSPRTNTDYEQYF.

This clonotype was counted many times. This chain joins TRBV2 and TRBJ1-4; tentatively, D is TRBD1 (5 bases). CDR1 and CDR2 from the germline V gene are SNHLY and FYNNEI. The V gene lost 8 bases and the J gene lost 3 bases, with 16 bases spanning the gap. This CDR3 has 15 amino acids. The CDR3 sequence: CASGGVGGANEKLFF. The DNA for the CDR3 is TGTGCCAGCGGGGGAGTGGGGGGAGCTAATGAAAAACTGTTTTTT. Together with reference TRBV2 and TRBJ1-4, the CDR3 gives the full variable domain: EPEVTQTPSHQVTQMGQEVILRCVPISNHLYFYWYRQILGQKVEFLVSFYNNEISEKSEIFDDQFSVERPDGSNFTLKIRSTKLEDSAMYFCASGGVGGANEKLFFGSGTQLSVL.

The rearrangement uses TRBV2 and TRBJ2-5; possibly TRBD2 for D (5 bases). CDR3 size: 15 residues. Germline loops: CDR1 SNHLY, CDR2 FYNNEI. V was trimmed by 4 bases and J by 3 bases, leaving 15 bases between them. CDR3 residues: CASSVLGSAKETQYF. CDR3 sequence (DNA): TGTGCCAGCAGTGTACTGGGGAGCGCCAAAGAGACCCAGTACTTC.

This clonotype was recorded only once. A much larger clone sits a single nucleotide away, making a read error possible. The chain joins TRBV9 to TRBJ2-1; the match to TRBD2 covers 8 bases. The germline gives CDR1 SGDLS, CDR2 YYNGEE. V shed 3 bases and J 6 bases; nucleotides not matched to a gene: 8. This CDR3 is 15 amino acids long. DNA for the CDR3: TGTGCCAGCAGCGCAGGAGCGGGAGCGGTCAATGAGCAGTTCTTC. As protein: CASSAGAGAVNEQFF.

The gene calls are TRBV6-1 and TRBJ1-2; tentatively, D is TRBD1 (5 bases). Trimming took 10 bases from V and 3 from J, leaving 15 bases between them. The CDR3 runs 13 residues. The V gene's germline CDR1 is MNHNS and CDR2 SASEGT. CDR3 coding DNA: TGTGCCACTCCGGGGGTCGGGGACTATGGCTACACCTTC. It is translated as CATPGVGDYGYTF.

This clonotype showed up just a few times. The chain employs TRBV6-1 and TRBJ2-5; 9 nucleotides match TRBD2. The CDR3 is made up of 15 amino acids. J was trimmed by 2 bases and V by 11 bases; bases with no gene match: 12. Germline V gene data show CDR1 as MNHNS and CDR2 as SASEGT. CDR3 region: CAAAVGAGGQETQYF. The CDR3 DNA reads TGTGCCGCGGCGGTTGGGGCGGGAGGGCAAGAGACCCAGTACTTC.

As for this clonotype: A clone one base away is much larger, so this may be a read error. The chain has TRBV18 and TRBJ1-5; D is ambiguous. There are 15 residues in the CDR3. Per germline, CDR1 KGHSH and CDR2 LQKENI. CDR3 region: CASPPRRLSNQPQHF. CDR3 nucleotides: TGTGCCAGCCCACCTAGGAGACTGAGCAATCAGCCCCAGCATTTT.

The chain recombines TRBV10-3 with TRBJ2-5, with D perhaps TRBD1 or TRBD2 (6 bases each). The CDR3 is 13 amino acids. Per the germline V gene, CDR1 is ENHRY and CDR2 is SYGVKD. Trimming shortened V by 10 bases and J by 2 bases, and 14 bases separated the two germline ends. CDR3 sequence: CATRRGDQETQYF. CDR3 bases: TGTGCCACACGGAGGGGGGATCAAGAGACCCAGTACTTC.

At least ten counts were recorded for this clonotype. The chain is built from TRBV10-3 and TRBJ1-2, with 8 nucleotides matching TRBD1. The CDR3 runs to 16 residues. The J segment lost 4 bases and the V segment lost 0 bases, leaving 7 bases of the junction unmatched. From germline, CDR1 is ENHRY and CDR2 SYGVKD. The CDR3 here is CAISESIGQGRYGYTF. CDR3 nucleotides: TGTGCCATCAGTGAGTCAATTGGACAGGGACGCTATGGCTACACCTTC.

In its sample, this clonotype was seen a few times. V gene TRBV6-1 combines with J gene TRBJ1-1, with a weak D call TRBD1 (6 bases). Trimming removed 7 bases from V and 5 bases from J, with 26 bases in between. In germline, CDR1 is MNHNS, CDR2 SASEGT. The CDR3 totals 17 residues. The CDR3 DNA reads as TGTGCCAGCACCTCAGGGGAGGGCACAGGGCAGTTGACTGAAGCTTTCTTT. Protein sequence: CASTSGEGTGQLTEAFF.

Turning to this clonotype: This may be a read error, as it is one base from a much larger clone. The chain carries TRBV12-5 and TRBJ1-1, with D hard to call. The length of the CDR3 is 17 residues. Trimming took off 3 bases at V and 5 bases at J, with 22 bases between the two ends. The germline V gene has CDR1 LGHNT and CDR2 FRNRAP. DNA of the CDR3: TGTGCTAGTGGTTTCCTCGATTTCGGGTCTTCCGGAACTGAAGCTTTCTTT. Protein sequence: CASGFLDFGSSGTEAFF.

Only a few counts were recorded for this clonotype. A much larger clonotype is one base distant, so this may be a read error. The chain combines TRBV6-6 with TRBJ2-5, with 9 bases identical to TRBD2. This CDR3 has 15 amino acids. V lost 2 bases to trimming and J lost 2 bases; unmatched junction nucleotides: 3. The V gene's germline CDR1 is MNHNY and CDR2 SVGAGI (reference sequence). The CDR3 loop reads CASSYHSGGQETQYF. DNA of the CDR3: TGTGCCAGCAGTTACCATAGCGGGGGACAAGAGACCCAGTACTTC.

This clonotype was seen repeatedly, ten times or more. The chain links TRBV20-1 to TRBJ2-5; D unclear. The CDR3 has 14 residues. The germline gives CDR1 DFQATT, CDR2 SNEGSKA (reference sequence). Trimming removed 0 bases at V and 5 bases at J, with 13 bases between. The CDR3 coding sequence is TGCAGTGCTAGAGATTGGCCTAACGGGGAGACCCAGTACTTC. Translating gives CSARDWPNGETQYF.

Ten or more counts support this clonotype. The J gene is TRBJ2-1, the V gene TRBV20-1, with D perhaps TRBD1 (6 bases). V lost 6 bases to trimming and J lost 4 bases, with 16 bases between them. The germline gives CDR1 DFQATT, CDR2 SNEGSKA (reference sequence). The CDR3 runs to 14 residues. Written as DNA, the CDR3 is TGCAGTGCCCGGCCCGCAGACAGGTACAATGAGCAGTTCTTC. It yields the protein CSARPADRYNEQFF.

This clonotype occurred a few times. The gene calls are TRBV20-1 and TRBJ2-4; 8 nucleotides line up with TRBD2. Germline V lookup: CDR1 DFQATT, CDR2 SNEGSKA (reference sequence). The CDR3 covers 15 residues. V was pared by 5 bases and J by 3 bases, with 9 bases of the junction left unmatched. In nucleotides, the CDR3 is TGCAGTGCTCTTCGGCGGGAGGCAGGCAAAAACATTCAGTACTTC. Its protein product is CSALRREAGKNIQYF.

Concerning this clonotype: The junction and the germline gene differ at one end; a read error may be behind it. V and J are TRBV3-1 and TRBJ2-7; 9 bases align to TRBD1. Germline loops: CDR1 LGHDT, CDR2 YNNKEL (reference sequence). The CDR3 is 13 amino acids. Here the CDR3 reads CASSRDRVGERYF. The CDR3 region has the DNA TGTGCCAGCAGCCGGGACAGGGTTGGAGAGCGGTACTTC.

This clonotype was counted many times. The chain couples TRBV5-1 to TRBJ1-1; 8 bases align to TRBD1. The CDR3 runs to 14 residues. CDR1 and CDR2 from the germline V gene are SGHRS and YFSETQ. V dropped 3 bases and J dropped 1; count of bases not matched to a gene: 2. In nucleotides, the CDR3 is TGCGCCAGCAGCTCGGGACAGGCGAACACTGAAGCTTTCTTT. Its protein is CASSSGQANTEAFF.

Ten or more counts support this clonotype. The chain uses TRBV28 and TRBJ1-2; D is perhaps TRBD1 (5 bases). CDR1 and CDR2 from the germline V gene are MDHEN and SYDVKM. V gave up 11 bases and J gave up 8 bases, with 15 bases separating them. This CDR3 has 11 residues. The CDR3 coding sequence is TGTGCCGCCAAAGGGGAAGGAGGCTACACCTTC. It translates to CAAKGEGGYTF.

This clonotype was seen ten or more times. The rearrangement uses TRBV5-1 and TRBJ2-5; D possibly corresponds to TRBD1 (6 bases). This CDR3 region has 12 residues. Trimming pared 7 bases from V and 3 bases from J, leaving 10 bases between. Germline assignment: CDR1 SGHRS and CDR2 YFSETQ. The CDR3 DNA is TGCGCCAGCGGGACAAATGAAGAGACCCAGTACTTC. This codes for CASGTNEETQYF.

This clonotype has a count of ten or more. The chain recombines TRBV3-1 with TRBJ1-2, with no clear D. The CDR3 spans 12 residues. V lost 1 base and J lost 7, with 7 bases in between. Germline V gene sequence: CDR1 LGHDT, CDR2 YNNKEL (reference sequence). CDR3 region: CASSQGPTGYTF. The CDR3 coding sequence is TGTGCCAGCAGCCAAGGGCCCACTGGCTACACCTTC.

This clonotype was seen at least ten times. The chain employs TRBV20-1 and TRBJ1-5; tentative D call: TRBD1 (6 bases). The CDR3 sequence is 13 residues long. Trimming cost V 6 bases and J 0 bases, with 9 bases left between them. Germline CDR1 DFQATT, CDR2 SNEGSKA (reference sequence). The CDR3 bases are TGCAGTGCCCGAGGGGGTAGCAATCAGCCCCAGCATTTT. Translation gives CSARGGSNQPQHF.

Comment on this clonotype: With a much larger clone just one base away, this may be a read error. The chain joins TRBV29-1 to TRBJ1-2; 7 bases match TRBD1. V trimming: 4 bases; J trimming: 4 bases; junction bases outside the gene matches: 18. The length of the CDR3 is 17 residues. Germline CDR1 and CDR2: SQVTM and ANQGSEA. The CDR3 sequence is CSVGNKDRFSVAYGYTF. In DNA, the CDR3 is TGCAGCGTTGGAAATAAGGACAGGTTCAGTGTTGCCTATGGCTACACCTTC.

This clonotype was observed many times. CDR3: CASSHGTSQNQPQHF. The CDR3 coding sequence is TGTGCCAGCAGTCACGGGACTTCCCAGAATCAGCCCCAGCATTTT. The J gene is TRBJ1-5, the V gene TRBV5-5, with D perhaps TRBD1 (5 bases). CDR1 SGHKS and CDR2 YYEKEE come from the germline V gene (reference sequence). Trimming left V 5 bases short and J 4 bases short, with 16 bases between. The CDR3 covers 15 residues.

This clonotype was observed at least ten times. The rearrangement links TRBV20-1 to TRBJ2-1; D might be TRBD1 or TRBD2, each matching 5 bases. V lost 3 bases to trimming and J lost 10 bases, with 19 bases between them. Germline V gives CDR1 DFQATT, CDR2 SNEGSKA (reference sequence). This CDR3 has 14 amino acids. For the CDR3, the DNA is TGCAGTGCTAGTAGATATGGGGCCCCGGGGGAGCAGTTCTTC. Protein: CSASRYGAPGEQFF.

This rearrangement joins TRBV14 to TRBJ2-1; 7 nucleotides line up with TRBD2. V dropped 4 bases and J dropped 0; count of bases not matched to a gene: 3. CDR1 and CDR2 from the germline V gene are SGHDN and FVKESK. CDR3 length equals 15 residues. DNA for the CDR3: TGTGCCAGCAGCCCTCGGGACTACTCCTACAATGAGCAGTTCTTC. Residues: CASSPRDYSYNEQFF.

The V and J genes are TRBV19 and TRBJ1-2; no clear D gene. V was shortened by 0 bases and J by 0 bases, with 14 bases between the two germline ends. The V gene's germline CDR1 is LNHDA and CDR2 SQIVND (reference sequence). The CDR3 spans 17 residues. The CDR3 spells CASSIDRDSITNYGYTF. The CDR3 nucleotides read TGTGCCAGTAGTATAGATCGTGACTCCATTACTAACTATGGCTACACCTTC. Looking up the rest from reference TRBV19 and TRBJ1-2 gives the full variable domain: DGGITQSPKYLFRKEGQNVTLSCEQNLNHDAMYWYRQDPGQGLRLIYYSQIVNDFQKGDIAEGYSVSREKKESFPLTVTSAQKNPTAFYLCASSIDRDSITNYGYTFGSGTRLTVV.

The sample holds one count of this clonotype. The chain has TRBV20-1 and TRBJ1-1; no firm D call. Germline lookup yields CDR1 DFQATT and CDR2 SNEGSKA (reference sequence). The CDR3 extends over 16 amino acids. Trimming cost V 0 bases and J 1 base, with 15 bases left between them. Here the CDR3 DNA reads TGCAGTGCTAGAGATCTTAAAGGACTGGAGAACACTGAAGCTTTCTTT. It specifies CSARDLKGLENTEAFF.

This clonotype occurred many times. CDR3 region: CASAPAGQETQYF. The CDR3 region has the DNA TGTGCCAGCGCCCCAGCGGGTCAAGAGACCCAGTACTTC. The chain joins TRBV7-9 to TRBJ2-5; D perhaps matches TRBD2 (6 bases). Germline CDR1 and CDR2: SEHNR and FQNEAQ (reference sequence). The V gene lost 8 bases and the J gene lost 2 bases, with 12 bases spanning the gap. The CDR3 covers 13 residues.

This clonotype was found a few times. CDR3 sequence: CASTRQGNYGYTF. CDR3 nucleotides: TGTGCCAGCACGAGACAGGGAAACTATGGCTACACCTTC. This sequence joins TRBV6-1 and TRBJ1-2; TRBD1 matches at 7 bases. V was pared by 7 bases and J by 2 bases, with 4 bases of the junction left unmatched. CDR3 length: 13 residues. Germline values: CDR1 MNHNS, CDR2 SASEGT.